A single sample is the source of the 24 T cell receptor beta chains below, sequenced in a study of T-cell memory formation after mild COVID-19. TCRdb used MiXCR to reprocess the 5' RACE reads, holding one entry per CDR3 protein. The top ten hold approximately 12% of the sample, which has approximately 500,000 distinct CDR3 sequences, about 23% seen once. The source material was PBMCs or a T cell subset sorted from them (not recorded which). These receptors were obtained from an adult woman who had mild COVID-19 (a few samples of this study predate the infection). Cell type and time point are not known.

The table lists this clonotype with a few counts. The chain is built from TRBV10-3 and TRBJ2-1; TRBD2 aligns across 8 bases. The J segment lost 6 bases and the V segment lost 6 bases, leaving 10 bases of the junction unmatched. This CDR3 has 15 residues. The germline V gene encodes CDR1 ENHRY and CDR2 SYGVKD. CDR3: CAISVPLAGGNEQFF. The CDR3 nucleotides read TGTGCCATCAGCGTCCCCCTAGCGGGCGGCAATGAGCAGTTCTTC.

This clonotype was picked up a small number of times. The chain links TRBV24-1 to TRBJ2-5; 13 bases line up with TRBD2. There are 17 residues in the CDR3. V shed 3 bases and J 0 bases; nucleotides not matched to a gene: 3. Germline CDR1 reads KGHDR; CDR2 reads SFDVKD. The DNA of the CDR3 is TGTGCCACCAGTGATAGGGGACTAGCGGGGCACCAAGAGACCCAGTACTTC. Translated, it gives CATSDRGLAGHQETQYF.

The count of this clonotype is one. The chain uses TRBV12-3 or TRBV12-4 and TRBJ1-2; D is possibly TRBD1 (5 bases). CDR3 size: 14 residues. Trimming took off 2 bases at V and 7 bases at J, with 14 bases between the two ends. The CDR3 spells CASSLRGRDGGYTF. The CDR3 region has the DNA TGTGCCAGCAGTTTAAGGGGAAGGGACGGTGGCTACACCTTC.

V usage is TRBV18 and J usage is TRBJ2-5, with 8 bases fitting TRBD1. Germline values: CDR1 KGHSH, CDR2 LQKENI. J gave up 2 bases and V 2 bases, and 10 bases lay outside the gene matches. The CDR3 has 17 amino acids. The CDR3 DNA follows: TGTGCCAGCTCACCAGGGACAGGTCCTGTCCCACAAGAGACCCAGTACTTC. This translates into CASSPGTGPVPQETQYF.

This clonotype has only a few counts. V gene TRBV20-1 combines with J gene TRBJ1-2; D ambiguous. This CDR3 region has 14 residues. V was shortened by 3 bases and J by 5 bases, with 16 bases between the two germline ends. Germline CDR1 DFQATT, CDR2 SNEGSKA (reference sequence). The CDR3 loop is CSASLGRDGYGYTF. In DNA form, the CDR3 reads TGCAGTGCTAGTTTGGGCAGAGATGGGTATGGCTACACCTTC.

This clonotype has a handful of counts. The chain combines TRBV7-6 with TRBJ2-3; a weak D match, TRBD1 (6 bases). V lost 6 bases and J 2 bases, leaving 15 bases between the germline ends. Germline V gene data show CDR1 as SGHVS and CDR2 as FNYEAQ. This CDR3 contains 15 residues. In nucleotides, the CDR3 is TGTGCCAGCAGGGCTACTGGGGGCTCCACAGATACGCAGTATTTT. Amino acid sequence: CASRATGGSTDTQYF.

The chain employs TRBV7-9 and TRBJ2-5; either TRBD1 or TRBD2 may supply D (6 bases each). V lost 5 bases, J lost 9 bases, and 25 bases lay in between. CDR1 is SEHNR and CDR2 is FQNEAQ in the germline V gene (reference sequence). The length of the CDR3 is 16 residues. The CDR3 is CASSQTTGSGGAAQYF. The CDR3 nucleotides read TGTGCCAGCAGCCAAACCACAGGGTCGGGCGGGGCGGCCCAGTACTTC.

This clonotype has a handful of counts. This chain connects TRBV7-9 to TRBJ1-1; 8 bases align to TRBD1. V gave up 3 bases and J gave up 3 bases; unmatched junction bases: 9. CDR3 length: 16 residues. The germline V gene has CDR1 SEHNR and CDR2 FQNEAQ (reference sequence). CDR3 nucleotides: TGTGCCAGCAGCTTCGGGACAGGTCTATGGGACACTGAAGCTTTCTTT. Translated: CASSFGTGLWDTEAFF.

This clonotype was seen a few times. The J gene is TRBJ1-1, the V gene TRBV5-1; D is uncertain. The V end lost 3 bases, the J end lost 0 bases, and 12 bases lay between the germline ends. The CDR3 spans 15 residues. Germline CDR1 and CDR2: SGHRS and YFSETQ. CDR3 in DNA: TGCGCCAGCAGCTACAGCGGAGGGATGAACACTGAAGCTTTCTTT. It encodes CASSYSGGMNTEAFF.

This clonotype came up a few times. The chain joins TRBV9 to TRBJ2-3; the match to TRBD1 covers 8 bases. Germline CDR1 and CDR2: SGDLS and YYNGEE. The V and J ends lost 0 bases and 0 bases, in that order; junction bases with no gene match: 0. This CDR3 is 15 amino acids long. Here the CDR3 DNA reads TGTGCCAGCAGCGTAGGGGACAGGAGCACAGATACGCAGTATTTT. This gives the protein CASSVGDRSTDTQYF.

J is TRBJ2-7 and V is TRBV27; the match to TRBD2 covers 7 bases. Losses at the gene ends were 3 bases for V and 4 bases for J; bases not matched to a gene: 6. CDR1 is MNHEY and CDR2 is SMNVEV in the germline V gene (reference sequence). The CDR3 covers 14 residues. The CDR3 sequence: CASSFFAGAYEQYF. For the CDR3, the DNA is TGTGCCAGCAGTTTTTTTGCGGGAGCGTACGAGCAGTACTTC.

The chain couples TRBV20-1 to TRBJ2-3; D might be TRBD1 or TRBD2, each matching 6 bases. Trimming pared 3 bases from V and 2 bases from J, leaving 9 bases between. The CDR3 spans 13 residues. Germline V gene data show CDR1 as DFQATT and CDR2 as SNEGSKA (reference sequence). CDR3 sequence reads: CSARRDTTDTQYF. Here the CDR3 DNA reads TGCAGTGCTAGGCGGGACACCACAGATACGCAGTATTTT.

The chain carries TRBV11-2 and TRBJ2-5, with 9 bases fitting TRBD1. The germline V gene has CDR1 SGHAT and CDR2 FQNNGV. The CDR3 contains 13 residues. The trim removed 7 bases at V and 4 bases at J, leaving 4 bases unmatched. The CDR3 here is CASTLDRGETQYF. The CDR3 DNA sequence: TGTGCCAGCACCCTGGACAGGGGAGAGACCCAGTACTTC.

CDR3 nucleotides: TGTGCCAGCAGCTTGGTCGTCAGGGGGCCAGAGACCCAGTACTTC. This codes for CASSLVVRGPETQYF. V and J are TRBV5-8 and TRBJ2-5; TRBD1 aligns across 8 bases. Per germline, CDR1 SGHTS and CDR2 YDEGEE. V shed 0 bases and J 4 bases; nucleotides not matched to a gene: 5. CDR3 size: 15 residues.

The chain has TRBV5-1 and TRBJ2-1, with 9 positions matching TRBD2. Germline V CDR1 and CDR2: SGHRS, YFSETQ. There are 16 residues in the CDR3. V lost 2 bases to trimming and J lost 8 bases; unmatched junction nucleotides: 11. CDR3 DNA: TGCGCCAGCAGCTTTCAGGATAGCGGGAGTCTCTATGAGCAGTTCTTC. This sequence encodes CASSFQDSGSLYEQFF.

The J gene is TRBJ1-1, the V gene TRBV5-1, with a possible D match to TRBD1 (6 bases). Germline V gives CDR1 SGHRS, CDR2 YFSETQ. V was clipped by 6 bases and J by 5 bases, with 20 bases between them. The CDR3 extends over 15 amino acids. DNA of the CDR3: TGCGCCAGCACCCAAACGAGGGGCAGGGGTACTGAAGCTTTCTTT. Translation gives CASTQTRGRGTEAFF.

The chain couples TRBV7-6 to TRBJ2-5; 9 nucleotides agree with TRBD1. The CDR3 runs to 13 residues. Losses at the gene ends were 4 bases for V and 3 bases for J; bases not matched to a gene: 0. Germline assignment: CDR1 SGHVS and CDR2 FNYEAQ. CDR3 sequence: CASSWDREETQYF. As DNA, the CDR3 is TGTGCCAGCAGCTGGGACAGGGAAGAGACCCAGTACTTC. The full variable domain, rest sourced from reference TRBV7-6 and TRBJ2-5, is GAGVSQSPRYKVTKRGQDVALRCDPISGHVSLYWYRQALGQGPEFLTYFNYEAQQDKSGLPNDRFSAERPEGSISTLTIQRTEQRDSAMYRCASSWDREETQYFGPGTRLLVL.

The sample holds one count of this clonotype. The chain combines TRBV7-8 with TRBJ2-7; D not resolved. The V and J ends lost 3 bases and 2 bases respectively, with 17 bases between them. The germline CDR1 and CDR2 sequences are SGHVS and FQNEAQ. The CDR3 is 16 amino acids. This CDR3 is CASSFFRLSETYEQYF. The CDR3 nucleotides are TGTGCCAGCAGCTTCTTTCGGCTGTCAGAAACCTACGAGCAGTACTTC.

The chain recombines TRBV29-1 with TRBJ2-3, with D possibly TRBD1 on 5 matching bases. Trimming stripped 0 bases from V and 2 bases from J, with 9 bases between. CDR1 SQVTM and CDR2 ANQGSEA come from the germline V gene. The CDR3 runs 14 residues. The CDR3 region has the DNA TGCAGCGTTGAAGAAGGGGTTCCCACAGATACGCAGTATTTT. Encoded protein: CSVEEGVPTDTQYF.

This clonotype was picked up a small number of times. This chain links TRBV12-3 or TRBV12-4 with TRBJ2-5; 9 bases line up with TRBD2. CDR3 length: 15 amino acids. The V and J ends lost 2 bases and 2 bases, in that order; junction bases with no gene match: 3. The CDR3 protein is CASSLSTSGQETQYF. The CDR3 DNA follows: TGTGCCAGCAGTTTATCGACTAGCGGACAAGAGACCCAGTACTTC.

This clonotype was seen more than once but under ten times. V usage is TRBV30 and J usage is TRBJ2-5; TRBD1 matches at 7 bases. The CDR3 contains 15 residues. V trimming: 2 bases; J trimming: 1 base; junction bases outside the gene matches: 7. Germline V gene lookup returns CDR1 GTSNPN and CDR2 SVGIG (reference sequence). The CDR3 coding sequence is TGTGCCTGGAGTATAGGGGGCCGTCTCCAAGAGACCCAGTACTTC. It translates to CAWSIGGRLQETQYF.

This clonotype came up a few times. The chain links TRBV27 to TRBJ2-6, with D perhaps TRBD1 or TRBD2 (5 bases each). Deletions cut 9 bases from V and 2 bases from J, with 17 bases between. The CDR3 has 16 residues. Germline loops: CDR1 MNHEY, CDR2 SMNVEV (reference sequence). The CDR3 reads CASFPAMGAGANVLTF. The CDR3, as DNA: TGTGCCAGTTTTCCGGCGATGGGGGCTGGGGCCAACGTCCTGACTTTC.

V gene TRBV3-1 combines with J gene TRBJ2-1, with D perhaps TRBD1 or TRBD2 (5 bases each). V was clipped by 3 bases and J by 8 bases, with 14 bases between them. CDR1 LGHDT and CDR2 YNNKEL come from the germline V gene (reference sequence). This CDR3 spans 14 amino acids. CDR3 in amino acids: CASSQPGLRDEQFF. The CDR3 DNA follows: TGTGCCAGCAGCCAGCCGGGGCTCAGGGATGAGCAGTTCTTC.

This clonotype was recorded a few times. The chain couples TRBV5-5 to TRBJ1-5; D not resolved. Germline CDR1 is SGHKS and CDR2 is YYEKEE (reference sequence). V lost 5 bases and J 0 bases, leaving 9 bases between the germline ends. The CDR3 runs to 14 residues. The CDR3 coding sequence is TGTGCCAGCAGGTTAGAGGTTAGCAATCAGCCCCAGCATTTT. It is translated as CASRLEVSNQPQHF.